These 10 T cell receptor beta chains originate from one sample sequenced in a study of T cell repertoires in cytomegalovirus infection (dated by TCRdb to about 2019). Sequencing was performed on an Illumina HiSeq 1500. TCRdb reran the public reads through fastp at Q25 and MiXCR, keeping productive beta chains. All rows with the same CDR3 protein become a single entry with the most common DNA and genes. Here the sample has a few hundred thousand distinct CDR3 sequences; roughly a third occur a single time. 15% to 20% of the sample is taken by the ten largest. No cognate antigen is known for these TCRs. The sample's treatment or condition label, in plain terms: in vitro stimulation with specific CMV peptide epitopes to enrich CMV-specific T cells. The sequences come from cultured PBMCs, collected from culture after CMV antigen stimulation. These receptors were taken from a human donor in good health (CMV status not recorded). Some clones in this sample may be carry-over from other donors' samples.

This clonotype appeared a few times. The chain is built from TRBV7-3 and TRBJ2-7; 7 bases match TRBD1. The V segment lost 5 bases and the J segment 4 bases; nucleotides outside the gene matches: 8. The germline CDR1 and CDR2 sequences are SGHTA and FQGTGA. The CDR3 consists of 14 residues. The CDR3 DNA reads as TGTGCCAGCAGCCCAAAGGGACAGAGTTACGAGCAGTACTTC. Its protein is CASSPKGQSYEQYF.

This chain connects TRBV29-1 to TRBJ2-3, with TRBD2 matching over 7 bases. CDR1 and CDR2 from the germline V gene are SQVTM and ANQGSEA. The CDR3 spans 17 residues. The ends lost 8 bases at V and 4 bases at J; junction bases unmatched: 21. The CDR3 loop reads CSPLPNIEGRAADTQYF. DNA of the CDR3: TGCAGCCCGCTTCCGAACATAGAGGGGAGGGCCGCAGATACGCAGTATTTT.

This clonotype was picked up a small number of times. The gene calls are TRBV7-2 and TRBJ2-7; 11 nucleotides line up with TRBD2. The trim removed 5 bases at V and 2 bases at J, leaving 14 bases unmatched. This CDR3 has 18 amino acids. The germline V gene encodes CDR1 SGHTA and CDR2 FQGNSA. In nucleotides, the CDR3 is TGTGCCAGCAGCCCCACCATAGCGGGAGGGCTCGGGGCCTACGAGCAGTACTTC. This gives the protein CASSPTIAGGLGAYEQYF.

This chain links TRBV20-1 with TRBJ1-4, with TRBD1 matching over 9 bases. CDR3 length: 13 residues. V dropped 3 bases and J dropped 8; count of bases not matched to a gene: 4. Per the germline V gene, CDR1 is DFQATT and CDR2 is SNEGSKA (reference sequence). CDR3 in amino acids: CSASRTGAEKLFF. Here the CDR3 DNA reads TGCAGTGCTAGCCGGACAGGGGCCGAAAAACTGTTTTTT.

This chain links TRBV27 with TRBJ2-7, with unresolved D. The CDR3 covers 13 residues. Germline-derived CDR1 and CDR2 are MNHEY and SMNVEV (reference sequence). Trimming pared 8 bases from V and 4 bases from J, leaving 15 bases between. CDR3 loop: CASGKKTGYEQYV. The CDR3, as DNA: TGTGCCAGCGGGAAAAAGACTGGTTACGAGCAGTACGTC.

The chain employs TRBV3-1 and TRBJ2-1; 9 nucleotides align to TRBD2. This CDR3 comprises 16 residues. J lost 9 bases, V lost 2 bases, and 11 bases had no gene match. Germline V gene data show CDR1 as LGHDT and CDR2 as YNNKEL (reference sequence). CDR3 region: CASSQLIPAGGGEQFF. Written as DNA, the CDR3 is TGTGCCAGCAGCCAACTAATCCCAGCGGGAGGCGGTGAGCAGTTCTTC.

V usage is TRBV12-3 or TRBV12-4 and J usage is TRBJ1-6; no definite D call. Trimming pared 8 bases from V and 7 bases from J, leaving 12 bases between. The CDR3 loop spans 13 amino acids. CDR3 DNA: TGTGCCAGCGGGCGGATAGGGAATTCACCCCTCCACTTT. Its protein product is CASGRIGNSPLHF.

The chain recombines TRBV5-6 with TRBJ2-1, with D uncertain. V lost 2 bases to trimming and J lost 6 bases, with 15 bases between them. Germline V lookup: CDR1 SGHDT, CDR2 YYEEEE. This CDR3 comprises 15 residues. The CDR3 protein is CASSFTSGSANEQFF. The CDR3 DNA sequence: TGTGCCAGCAGCTTTACGTCTGGGTCCGCCAATGAGCAGTTCTTC.

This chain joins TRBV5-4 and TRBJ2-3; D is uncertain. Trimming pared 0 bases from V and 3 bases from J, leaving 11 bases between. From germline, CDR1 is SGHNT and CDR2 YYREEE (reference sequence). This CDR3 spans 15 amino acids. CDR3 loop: CASSLGSEGTDTQYF. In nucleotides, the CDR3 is TGTGCCAGCAGCTTGGGCTCCGAAGGTACAGATACGCAGTATTTT.

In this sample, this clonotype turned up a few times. The CDR3 DNA reads TGTGCCAGCAGTTACTCACACCACAGTTTGCAGAACACTGAAGCTTTCTTT. This encodes CASSYSHHSLQNTEAFF. This chain joins TRBV6-5 and TRBJ1-1; no reliable D call. The CDR3 runs to 17 residues. Germline V CDR1 and CDR2: MNHEY, SVGAGI. V was clipped by 0 bases and J by 1 base, with 15 bases between them.